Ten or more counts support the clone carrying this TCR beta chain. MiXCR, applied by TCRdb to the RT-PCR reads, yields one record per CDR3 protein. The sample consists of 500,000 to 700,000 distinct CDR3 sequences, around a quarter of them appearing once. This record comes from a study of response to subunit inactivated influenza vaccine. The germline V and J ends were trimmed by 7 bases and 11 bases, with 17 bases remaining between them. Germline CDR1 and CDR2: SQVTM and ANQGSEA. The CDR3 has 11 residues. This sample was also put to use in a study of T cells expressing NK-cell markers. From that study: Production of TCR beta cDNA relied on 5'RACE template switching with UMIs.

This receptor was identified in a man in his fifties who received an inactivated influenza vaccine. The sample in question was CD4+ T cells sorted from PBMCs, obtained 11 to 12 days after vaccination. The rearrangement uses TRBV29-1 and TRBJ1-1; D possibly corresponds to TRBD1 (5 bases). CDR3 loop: CSDTTGGTAFF. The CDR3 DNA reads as TGCAGCGACACCACGGGGGGAACGGCTTTCTTT.